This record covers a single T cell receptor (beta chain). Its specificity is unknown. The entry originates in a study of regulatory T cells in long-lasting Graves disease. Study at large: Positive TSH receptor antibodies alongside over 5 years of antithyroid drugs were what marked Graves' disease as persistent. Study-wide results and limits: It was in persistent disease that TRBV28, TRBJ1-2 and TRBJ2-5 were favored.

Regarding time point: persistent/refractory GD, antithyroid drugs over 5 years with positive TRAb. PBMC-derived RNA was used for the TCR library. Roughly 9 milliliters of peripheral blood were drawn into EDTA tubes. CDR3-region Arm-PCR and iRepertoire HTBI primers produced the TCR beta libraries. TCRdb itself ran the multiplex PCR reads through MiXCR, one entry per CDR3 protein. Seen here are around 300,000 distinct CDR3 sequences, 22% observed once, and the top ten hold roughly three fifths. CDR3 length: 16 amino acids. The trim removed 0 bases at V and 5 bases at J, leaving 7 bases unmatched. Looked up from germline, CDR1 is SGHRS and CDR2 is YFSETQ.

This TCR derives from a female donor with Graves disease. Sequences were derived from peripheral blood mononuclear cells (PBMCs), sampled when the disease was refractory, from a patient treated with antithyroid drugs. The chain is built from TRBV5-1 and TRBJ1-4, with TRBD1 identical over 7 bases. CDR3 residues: CASSLGVDRVNEKLFF. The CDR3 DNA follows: TGCGCCAGCAGCTTGGGGGTTGACAGGGTGAATGAAAAACTGTTTTTT.